Given below is one T cell receptor beta chain in context. What it binds is not known. Other DNA sequences in this sample translate to the same CDR3. The data were obtained in a study of shared clonotypes between healthy human individuals. About the study: Each donor's CD8 memory used one plate, CD8 naive two, each CD4 subset three. General study findings and limits: When naive CD4 clonotypes were compared across a handful of donors, about 4.8% were shared. Only a few donors were included, so the genetic and exposure-history diversity represented was limited.

Germline lookup yields CDR1 SGDLS and CDR2 YYNGEE. The V end lost 1 base, the J end lost 1 base, and 7 bases lay between the germline ends. The CDR3 has 14 amino acids. Original data processing: As immunoSEQ supplied junction-only sequences (without quality scores), filtering differed. Sequenced by immunoSEQ multiplex PCR; TCRdb stores in-frame clones only, minus some. V and J calls and clone size follow that table, whereas D and trimming were derived from the DNA. The table has 1.6 million or so clones, 96% seen once; the top ten hold approximately 1.1%. Sequenced sample: naive CD4+ T cells sorted from blood. As for subset: CD45RA+ positively selected. The chain combines TRBV9 with TRBJ2-3, with D perhaps TRBD2 (6 bases). The sequence derives from a young man in good health. The CDR3 spells CASSVSSGTDTQYF. The CDR3 DNA is TGTGCCAGCAGCGTATCTAGCGGCACAGATACGCAGTATTTT.